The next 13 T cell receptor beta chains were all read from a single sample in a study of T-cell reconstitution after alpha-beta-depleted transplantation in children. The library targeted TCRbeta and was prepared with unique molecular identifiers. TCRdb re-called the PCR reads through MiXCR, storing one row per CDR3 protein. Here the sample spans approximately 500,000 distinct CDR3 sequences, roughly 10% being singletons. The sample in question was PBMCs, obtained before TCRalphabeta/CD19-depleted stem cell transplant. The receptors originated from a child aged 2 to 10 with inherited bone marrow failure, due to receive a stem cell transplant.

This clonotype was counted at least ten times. This chain's CDR3 is CASSPARGSGYEQYF. The CDR3 nucleotides are TGTGCCAGCAGCCCGGCCAGGGGCAGCGGCTACGAGCAGTACTTC. The rearrangement uses TRBV7-9 and TRBJ2-7, with a weak D call TRBD1 (6 bases). The CDR3 is made up of 15 amino acids. Trimming pared 5 bases from V and 3 bases from J, leaving 17 bases between. Germline V gene lookup returns CDR1 SEHNR and CDR2 FQNEAQ (reference sequence). Filled out from reference TRBV7-9 and TRBJ2-7, the complete variable domain reads DTGVSQNPRHKITKRGQNVTFRCDPISEHNRLYWYRQTLGQGPEFLTYFQNEAQLEKSRLLSDRFSAERPKGSFSTLEIQRTEQGDSAMYLCASSPARGSGYEQYFGPGTRLTVT.

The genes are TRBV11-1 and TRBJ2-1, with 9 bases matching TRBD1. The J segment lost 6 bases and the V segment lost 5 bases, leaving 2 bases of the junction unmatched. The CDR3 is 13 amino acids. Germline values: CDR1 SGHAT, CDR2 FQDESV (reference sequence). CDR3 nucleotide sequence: TGTGCCAGCAGCGCGACAGGGGGCAATGAGCAGTTCTTC. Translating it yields CASSATGGNEQFF.

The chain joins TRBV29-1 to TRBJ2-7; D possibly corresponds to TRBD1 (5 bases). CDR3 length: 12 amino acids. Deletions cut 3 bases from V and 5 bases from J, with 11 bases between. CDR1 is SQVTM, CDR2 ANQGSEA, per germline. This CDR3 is CSVDRQGDEQYF. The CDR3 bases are TGCAGCGTTGATAGGCAGGGCGACGAGCAGTACTTC.

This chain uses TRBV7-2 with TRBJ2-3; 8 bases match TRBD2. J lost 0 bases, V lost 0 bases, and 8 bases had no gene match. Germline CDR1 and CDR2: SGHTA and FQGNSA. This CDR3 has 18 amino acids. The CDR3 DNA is TGTGCCAGCAGCTTAGCCCCTCAAGCGGGAGCTAGCACAGATACGCAGTATTTT. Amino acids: CASSLAPQAGASTDTQYF.

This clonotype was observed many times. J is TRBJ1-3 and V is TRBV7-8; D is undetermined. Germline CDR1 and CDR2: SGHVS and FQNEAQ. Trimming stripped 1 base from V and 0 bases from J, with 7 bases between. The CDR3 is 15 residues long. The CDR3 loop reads CASSLDGVSGNTIYF. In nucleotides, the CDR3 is TGTGCCAGCAGCTTAGACGGGGTCTCTGGAAACACCATATATTTT.

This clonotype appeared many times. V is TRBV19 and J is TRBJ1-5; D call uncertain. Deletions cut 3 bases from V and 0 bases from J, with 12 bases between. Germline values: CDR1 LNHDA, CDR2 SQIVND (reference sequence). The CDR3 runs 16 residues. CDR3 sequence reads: CASSIFGRSSNQPQHF. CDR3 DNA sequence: TGTGCCAGTAGTATTTTTGGGAGGAGTAGCAATCAGCCCCAGCATTTT. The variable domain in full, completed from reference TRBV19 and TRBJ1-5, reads DGGITQSPKYLFRKEGQNVTLSCEQNLNHDAMYWYRQDPGQGLRLIYYSQIVNDFQKGDIAEGYSVSREKKESFPLTVTSAQKNPTAFYLCASSIFGRSSNQPQHFGDGTRLSIL.

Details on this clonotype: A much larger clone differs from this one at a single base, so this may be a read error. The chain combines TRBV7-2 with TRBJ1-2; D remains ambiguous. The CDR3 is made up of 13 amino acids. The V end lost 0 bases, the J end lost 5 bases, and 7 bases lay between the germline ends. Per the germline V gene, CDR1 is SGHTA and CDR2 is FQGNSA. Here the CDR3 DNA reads TGTGCCAGCAGCTTAGCTTGCAGTTATGGCTACACCTTC. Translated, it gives CASSLACSYGYTF. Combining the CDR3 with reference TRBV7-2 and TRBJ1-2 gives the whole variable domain GAGVSQSPSNKVTEKGKDVELRCDPISGHTALYWYRQSLGQGLEFLIYFQGNSAPDKSGLPSDRFSAERTGGSVSTLTIQRTQQEDSAVYLCASSLACSYGYTFGSGTRLTVV.

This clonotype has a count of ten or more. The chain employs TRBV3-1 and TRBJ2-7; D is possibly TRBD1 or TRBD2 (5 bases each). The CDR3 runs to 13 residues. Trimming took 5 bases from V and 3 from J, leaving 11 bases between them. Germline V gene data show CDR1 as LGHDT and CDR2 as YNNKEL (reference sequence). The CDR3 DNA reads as TGTGCCAGCAGCGCCAGGGACGGCTACGAGCAGTACTTC. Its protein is CASSARDGYEQYF.

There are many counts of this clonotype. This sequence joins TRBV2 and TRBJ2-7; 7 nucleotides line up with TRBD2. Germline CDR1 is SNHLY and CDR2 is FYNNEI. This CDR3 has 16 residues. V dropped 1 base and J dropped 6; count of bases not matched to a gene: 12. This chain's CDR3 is CASSEGVGGTLGEQYF. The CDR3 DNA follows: TGTGCCAGCAGTGAAGGGGTCGGGGGGACTCTGGGCGAGCAGTACTTC.

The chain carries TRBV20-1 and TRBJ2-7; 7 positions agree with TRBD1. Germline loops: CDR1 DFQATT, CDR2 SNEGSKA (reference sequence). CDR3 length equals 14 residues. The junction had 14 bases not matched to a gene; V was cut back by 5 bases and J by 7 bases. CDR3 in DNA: TGCAGTGCTCGTACCTGGGACAGAACGGGAGAGCAGTACTTC. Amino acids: CSARTWDRTGEQYF.

This chain's CDR3 is CASNPTSGTDTQYF. The CDR3 DNA sequence: TGTGCCAGCAACCCGACTAGCGGAACAGATACGCAGTATTTT. This sequence joins TRBV6-2 or TRBV6-3 and TRBJ2-3, with TRBD2 matching 9 bases. Looked up from germline, CDR1 is MNHEY and CDR2 is SVGEGT. This CDR3 spans 14 amino acids. V lost 7 bases and J lost 3; bases outside the gene matches: 5.

The CDR3 region has the DNA TGCGCCAGCAGCCAAGGCGTGGCGATGAACACTGAAGCTTTCTTT. Translation: CASSQGVAMNTEAFF. This chain uses TRBV4-3 with TRBJ1-1; no definite D call. CDR1 is LGHNA and CDR2 is YSLEER in the germline V gene. Trimming stripped 1 base from V and 0 bases from J, with 9 bases between. The CDR3 runs 15 residues.

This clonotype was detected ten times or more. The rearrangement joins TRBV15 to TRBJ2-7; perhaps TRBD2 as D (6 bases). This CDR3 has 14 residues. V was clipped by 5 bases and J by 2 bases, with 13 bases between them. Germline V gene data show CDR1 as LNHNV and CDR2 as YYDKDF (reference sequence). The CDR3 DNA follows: TGTGCCACCAGCTCCTGGGGAGGTCCCTACGAGCAGTACTTC. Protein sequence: CATSSWGGPYEQYF.